The T cell receptor beta chain described here comes from a study of T-cell memory formation after mild COVID-19. Study-wide background: Each donor largely had its own TCR clusters. The study, taken as a whole, reports: Balance between CD4 and CD8 was seen in clones contracting day 15 to 85, and a CD4+ lean was seen in later expanders. Pre-infection memory showed some responding clones, and this suggested that cross-reactive memory joined.

From the 5' RACE reads, TCRdb called clonotypes with MiXCR, one entry per CDR3 protein. The data show 470,000 or so distinct CDR3 sequences, roughly 18% seen once. A note on this clonotype: Antigen unknown.

Trimming shortened V by 1 base and J by 4 bases, and 6 bases separated the two germline ends. CDR3 length: 13 residues. Germline lookup yields CDR1 SGHVS and CDR2 FQNEAQ. The chain combines TRBV7-8 with TRBJ2-3; D uncertain. This sequence originates from an adult woman who had mild COVID-19 (a few samples of this study predate the infection). Cell type and time point are not known. Sequenced: PBMCs or a T cell subset sorted from them (not recorded which). Written as DNA, the CDR3 is TGTGCCAGCAGCTTAGGTCGGGCAGATACGCAGTATTTT. Translating gives CASSLGRADTQYF.